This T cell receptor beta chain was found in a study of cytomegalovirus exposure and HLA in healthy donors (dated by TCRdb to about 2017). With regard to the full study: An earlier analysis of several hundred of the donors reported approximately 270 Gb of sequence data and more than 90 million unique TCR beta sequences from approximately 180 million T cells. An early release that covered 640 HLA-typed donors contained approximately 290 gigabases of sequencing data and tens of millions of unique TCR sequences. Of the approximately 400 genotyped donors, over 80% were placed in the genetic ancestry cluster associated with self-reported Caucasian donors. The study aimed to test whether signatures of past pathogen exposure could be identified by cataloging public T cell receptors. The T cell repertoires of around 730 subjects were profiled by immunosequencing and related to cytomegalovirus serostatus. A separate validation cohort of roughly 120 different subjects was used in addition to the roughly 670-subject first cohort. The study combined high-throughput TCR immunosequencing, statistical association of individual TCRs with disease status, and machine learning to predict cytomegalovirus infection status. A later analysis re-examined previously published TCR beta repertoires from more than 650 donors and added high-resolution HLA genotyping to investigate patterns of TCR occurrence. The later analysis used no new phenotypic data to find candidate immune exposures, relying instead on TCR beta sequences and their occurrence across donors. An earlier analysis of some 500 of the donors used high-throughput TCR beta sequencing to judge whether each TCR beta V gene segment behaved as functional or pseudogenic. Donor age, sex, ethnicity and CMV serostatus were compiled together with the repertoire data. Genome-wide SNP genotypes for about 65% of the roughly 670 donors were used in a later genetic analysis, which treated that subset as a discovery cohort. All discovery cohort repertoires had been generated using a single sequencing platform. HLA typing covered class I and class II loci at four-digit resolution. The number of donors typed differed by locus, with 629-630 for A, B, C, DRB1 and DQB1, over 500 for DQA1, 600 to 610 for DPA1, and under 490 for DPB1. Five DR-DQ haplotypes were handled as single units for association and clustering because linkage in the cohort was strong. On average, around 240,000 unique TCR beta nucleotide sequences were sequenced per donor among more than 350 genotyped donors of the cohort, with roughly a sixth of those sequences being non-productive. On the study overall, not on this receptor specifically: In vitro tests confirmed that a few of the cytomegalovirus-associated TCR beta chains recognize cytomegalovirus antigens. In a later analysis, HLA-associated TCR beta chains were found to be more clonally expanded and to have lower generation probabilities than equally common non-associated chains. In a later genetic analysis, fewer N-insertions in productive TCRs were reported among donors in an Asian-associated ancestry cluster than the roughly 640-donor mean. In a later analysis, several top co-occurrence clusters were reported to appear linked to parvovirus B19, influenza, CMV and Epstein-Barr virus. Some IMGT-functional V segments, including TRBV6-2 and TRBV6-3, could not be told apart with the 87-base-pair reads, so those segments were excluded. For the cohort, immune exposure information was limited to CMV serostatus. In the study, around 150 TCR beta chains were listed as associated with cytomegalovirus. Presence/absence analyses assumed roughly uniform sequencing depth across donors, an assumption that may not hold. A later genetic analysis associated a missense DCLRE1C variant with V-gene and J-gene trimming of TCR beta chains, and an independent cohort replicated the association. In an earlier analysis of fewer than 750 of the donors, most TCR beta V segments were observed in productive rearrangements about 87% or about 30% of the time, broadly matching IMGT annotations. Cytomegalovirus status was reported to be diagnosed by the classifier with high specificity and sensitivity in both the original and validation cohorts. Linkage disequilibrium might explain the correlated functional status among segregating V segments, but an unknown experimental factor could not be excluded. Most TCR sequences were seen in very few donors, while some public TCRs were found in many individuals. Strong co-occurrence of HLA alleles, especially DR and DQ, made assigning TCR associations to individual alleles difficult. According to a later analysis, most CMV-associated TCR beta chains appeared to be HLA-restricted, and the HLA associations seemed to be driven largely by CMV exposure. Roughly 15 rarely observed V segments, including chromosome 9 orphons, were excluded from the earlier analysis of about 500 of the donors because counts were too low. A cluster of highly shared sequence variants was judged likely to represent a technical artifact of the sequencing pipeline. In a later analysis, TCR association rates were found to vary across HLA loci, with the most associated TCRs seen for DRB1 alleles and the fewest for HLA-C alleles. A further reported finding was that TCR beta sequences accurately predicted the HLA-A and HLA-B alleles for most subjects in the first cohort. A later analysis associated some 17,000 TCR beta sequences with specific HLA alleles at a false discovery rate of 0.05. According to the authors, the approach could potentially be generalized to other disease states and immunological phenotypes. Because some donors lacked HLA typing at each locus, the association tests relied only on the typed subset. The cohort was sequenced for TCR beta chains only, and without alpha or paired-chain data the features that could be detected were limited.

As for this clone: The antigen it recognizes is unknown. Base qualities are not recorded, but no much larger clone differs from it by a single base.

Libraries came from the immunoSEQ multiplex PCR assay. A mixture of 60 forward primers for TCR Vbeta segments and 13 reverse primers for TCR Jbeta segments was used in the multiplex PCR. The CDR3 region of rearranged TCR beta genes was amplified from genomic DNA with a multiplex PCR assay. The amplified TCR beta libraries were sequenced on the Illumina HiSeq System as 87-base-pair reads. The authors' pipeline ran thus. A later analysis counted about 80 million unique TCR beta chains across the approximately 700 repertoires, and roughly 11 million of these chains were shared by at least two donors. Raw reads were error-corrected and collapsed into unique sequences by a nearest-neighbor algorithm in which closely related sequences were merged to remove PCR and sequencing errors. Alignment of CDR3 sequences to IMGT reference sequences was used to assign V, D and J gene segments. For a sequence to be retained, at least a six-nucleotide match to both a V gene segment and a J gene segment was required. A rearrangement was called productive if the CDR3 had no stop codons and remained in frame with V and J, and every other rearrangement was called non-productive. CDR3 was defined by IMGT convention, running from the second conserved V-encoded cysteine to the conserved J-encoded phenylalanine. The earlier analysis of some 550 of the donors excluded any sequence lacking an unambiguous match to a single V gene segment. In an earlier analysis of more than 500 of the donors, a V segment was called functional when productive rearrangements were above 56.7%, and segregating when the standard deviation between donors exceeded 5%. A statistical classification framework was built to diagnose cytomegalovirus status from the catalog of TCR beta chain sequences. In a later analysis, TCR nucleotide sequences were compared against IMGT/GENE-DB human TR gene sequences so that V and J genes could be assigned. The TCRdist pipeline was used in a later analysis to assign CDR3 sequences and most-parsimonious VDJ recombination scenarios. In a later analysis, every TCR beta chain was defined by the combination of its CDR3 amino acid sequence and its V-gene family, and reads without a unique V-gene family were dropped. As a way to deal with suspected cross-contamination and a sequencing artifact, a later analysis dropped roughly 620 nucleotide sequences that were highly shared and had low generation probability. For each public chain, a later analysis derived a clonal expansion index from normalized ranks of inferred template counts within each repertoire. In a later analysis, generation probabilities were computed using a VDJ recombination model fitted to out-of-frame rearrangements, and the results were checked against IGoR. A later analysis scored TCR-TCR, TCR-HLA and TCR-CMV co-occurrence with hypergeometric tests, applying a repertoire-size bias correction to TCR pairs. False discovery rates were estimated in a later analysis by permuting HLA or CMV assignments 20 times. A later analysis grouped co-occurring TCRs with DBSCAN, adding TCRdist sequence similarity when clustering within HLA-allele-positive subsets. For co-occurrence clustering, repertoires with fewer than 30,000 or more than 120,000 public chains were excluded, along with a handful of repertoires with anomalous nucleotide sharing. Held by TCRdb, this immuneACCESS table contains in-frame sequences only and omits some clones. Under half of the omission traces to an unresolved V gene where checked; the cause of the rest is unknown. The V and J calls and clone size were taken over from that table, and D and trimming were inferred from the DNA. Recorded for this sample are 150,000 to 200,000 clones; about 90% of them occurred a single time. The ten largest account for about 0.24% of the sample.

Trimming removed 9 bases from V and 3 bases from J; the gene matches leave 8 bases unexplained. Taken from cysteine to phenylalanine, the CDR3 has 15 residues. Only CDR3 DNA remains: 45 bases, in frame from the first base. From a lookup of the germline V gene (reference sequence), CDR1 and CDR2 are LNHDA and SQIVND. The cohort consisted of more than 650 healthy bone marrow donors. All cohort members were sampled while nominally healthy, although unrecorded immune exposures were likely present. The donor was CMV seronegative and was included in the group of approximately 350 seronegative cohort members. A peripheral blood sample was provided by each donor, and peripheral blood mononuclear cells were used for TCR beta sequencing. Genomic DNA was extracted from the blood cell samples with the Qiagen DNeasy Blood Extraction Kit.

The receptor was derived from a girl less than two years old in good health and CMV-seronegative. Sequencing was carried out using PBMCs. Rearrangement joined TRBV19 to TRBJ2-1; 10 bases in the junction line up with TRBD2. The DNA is TGTGCCAGCGGTAATAGCGGGAGGTTCTACAATGAGCAGTTCTTC. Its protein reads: CASGNSGRFYNEQFF.